This TCR beta chain was recorded in a study of chemoradiotherapy in HPV16-positive cancers (dated by TCRdb to 2022 to 2024). Broadly, across the study: Functional T-cell assays on cells from a couple of HPV16-positive patients defined candidate HPV-specific T-cell clones and common TCR motifs. The study set out to ask whether T-cell immunity against the HPV oncoproteins E6 and E7 changes over the course of chemoradiotherapy and whether that immunity affects survival. The candidate HPV-specific TCRs and motifs were then tracked in TCR repertoires from roughly 86 patients with HPV-related cancers. Results the study describes overall, beyond this receptor: The survival association was reported for HPV16-positive patients, and the functional definition of HPV-specific T cells was derived from only a couple of HPV16-positive patients. In HPV16-positive patients, expansion of HPV-responsive T cells during chemoradiotherapy was associated with improved recurrence-free survival. Expansion of candidate HPV-specific clones and E7-related TCR motifs was observed in the tumor microenvironment during treatment, whereas no such expansion was observed for non-HPV-specific T cells.

Libraries came from the immunoSEQ multiplex PCR assay. TCRdb carries this immuneACCESS record with in-frame sequences only. Its versions omit some clonotypes, under half of them owing to an unresolved V gene in the studies checked, with the rest unexplained. Within this sample are roughly 29,000 clones, with about 90% of them counted one time only. 22% of the sample rests with the top ten. V loses 5 bases, J loses 4 bases, and the germline ends lie 6 bases apart. The CDR3 covers 13 residues, taking in both the cysteine and the phenylalanine. Of all the DNA, just the CDR3 is kept, 39 bases in frame from base 1. The germline V gene specifies SGHVS as CDR1 and FQNEAQ as CDR2. As to this clone: Its cognate antigen has yet to be identified. It has no much larger one-base neighbor in the sample; base qualities were not kept.

Repertoires were sampled repeatedly over the course of chemoradiotherapy so that clonal expansion in the tumor microenvironment could be followed. The source material was blood, sampled from a patient who underwent chemoradiotherapy. Recombination joined TRBV7-8 with TRBJ2-6; too little of a D gene remains to name it. This clonotype was obtained from a human donor with HPV-associated anogenital cancer. The CDR3 region: CASSTTGANVLTF. The DNA reads as follows: TGTGCCAGCAGCACCACGGGGGCCAACGTCCTGACTTTC.